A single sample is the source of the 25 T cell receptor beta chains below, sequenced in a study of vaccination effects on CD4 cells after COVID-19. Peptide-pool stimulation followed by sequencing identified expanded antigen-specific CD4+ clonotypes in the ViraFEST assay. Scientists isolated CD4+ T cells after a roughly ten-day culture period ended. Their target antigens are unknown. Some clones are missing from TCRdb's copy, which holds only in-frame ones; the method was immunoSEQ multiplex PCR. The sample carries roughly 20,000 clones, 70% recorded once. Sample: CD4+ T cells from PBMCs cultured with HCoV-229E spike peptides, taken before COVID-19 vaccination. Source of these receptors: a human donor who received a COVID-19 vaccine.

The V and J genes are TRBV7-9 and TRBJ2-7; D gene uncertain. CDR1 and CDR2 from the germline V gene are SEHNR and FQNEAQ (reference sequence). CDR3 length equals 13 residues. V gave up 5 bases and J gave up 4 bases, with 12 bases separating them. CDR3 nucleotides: TGTGCCAGCAGCCCCGGTATGAGGTACGAGCAGTACTTC. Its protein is CASSPGMRYEQYF.

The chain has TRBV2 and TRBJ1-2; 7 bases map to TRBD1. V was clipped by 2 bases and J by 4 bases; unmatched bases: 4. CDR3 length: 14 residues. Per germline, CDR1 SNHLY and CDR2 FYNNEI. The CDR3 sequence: CASSERGLSYGYTF. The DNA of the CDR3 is TGTGCCAGCAGTGAAAGGGGGCTTAGCTATGGCTACACCTTC.

This CDR3 is CASSFRGRNSPLHF. The CDR3 bases are TGTGCCAGCAGCTTCAGGGGAAGGAATTCACCCCTCCACTTT. The chain employs TRBV7-2 and TRBJ1-6; weak D call: TRBD1 (6 bases). Germline values: CDR1 SGHTA, CDR2 FQGNSA. The CDR3 is 14 amino acids. V gave up 3 bases and J gave up 7 bases, with 10 bases separating them.

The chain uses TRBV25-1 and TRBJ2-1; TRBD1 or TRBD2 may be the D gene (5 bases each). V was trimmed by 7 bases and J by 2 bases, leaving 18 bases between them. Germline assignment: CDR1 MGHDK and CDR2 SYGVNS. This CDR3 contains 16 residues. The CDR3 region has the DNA TGTGCCAGCACCGCTAGGGACGGGGTTGCCTACAATGAGCAGTTCTTC. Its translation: CASTARDGVAYNEQFF.

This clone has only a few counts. Here the CDR3 reads CASSYSMAGSGNQPQHF. The CDR3 coding sequence is TGTGCCAGCAGTTACTCGATGGCAGGGTCGGGCAATCAGCCCCAGCATTTT. The V gene is TRBV6-2 or TRBV6-3, the J gene TRBJ1-5, with D perhaps TRBD1 (5 bases). The V end lost 0 bases, the J end lost 2 bases, and 14 bases lay between the germline ends. CDR1 MNHEY and CDR2 SVGEGT come from the germline V gene. The CDR3 spans 17 residues.

CDR3 amino acids: CASSFPISGGTSGSSYNEQFF. DNA for the CDR3: TGCGCCAGCAGCTTCCCTATTTCGGGTGGGACTAGCGGGTCTTCCTACAATGAGCAGTTCTTC. The chain carries TRBV5-1 and TRBJ2-1; the match to TRBD2 covers 12 bases. J lost 1 base, V lost 2 bases, and 16 bases had no gene match. The CDR3 runs 21 residues. Germline V lookup: CDR1 SGHRS, CDR2 YFSETQ.

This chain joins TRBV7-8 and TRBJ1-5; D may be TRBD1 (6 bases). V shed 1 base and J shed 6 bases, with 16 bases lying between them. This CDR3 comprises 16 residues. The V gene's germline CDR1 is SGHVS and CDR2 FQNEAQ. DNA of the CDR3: TGTGCCAGCAGCTTAGAGGGGCAGGGGTCGAGTCAGCCCCAGCATTTT. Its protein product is CASSLEGQGSSQPQHF.

CDR3 loop: CASSEETTSSYNEQFF. The DNA of the CDR3 is TGTGCCAGCAGTGAAGAAACCACTAGCTCCTACAATGAGCAGTTCTTC. The rearrangement joins TRBV6-1 to TRBJ2-1; D is possibly TRBD2 (5 bases). This CDR3 region has 16 residues. V dropped 1 base and J dropped 0 bases, with 10 bases sitting between them. Germline V CDR1 and CDR2: MNHNS, SASEGT.

The CDR3 DNA follows: TGCGCCAGCAGTCAATCGGGTAATATCTACGAGCAGTACTTC. It encodes CASSQSGNIYEQYF. This rearrangement joins TRBV23-1 to TRBJ2-7; D call uncertain. TRBV23-1 is an ORF; its function is uncertain. The CDR3 has 14 amino acids. Trimming pared 0 bases from V and 3 bases from J, leaving 9 bases between.

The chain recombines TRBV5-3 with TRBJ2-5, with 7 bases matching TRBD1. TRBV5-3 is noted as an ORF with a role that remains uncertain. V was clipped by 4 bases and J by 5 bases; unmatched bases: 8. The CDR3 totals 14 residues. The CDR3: CARSQTGSGETQYF. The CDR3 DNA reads TGTGCCAGAAGCCAGACAGGGAGTGGGGAGACCCAGTACTTC.

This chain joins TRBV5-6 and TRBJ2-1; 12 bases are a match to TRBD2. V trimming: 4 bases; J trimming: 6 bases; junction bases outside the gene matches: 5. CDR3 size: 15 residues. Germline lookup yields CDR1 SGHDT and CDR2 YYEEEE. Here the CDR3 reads CASSPGLAGTNEQFF. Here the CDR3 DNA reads TGTGCCAGCAGCCCGGGACTAGCGGGCACCAATGAGCAGTTCTTC.

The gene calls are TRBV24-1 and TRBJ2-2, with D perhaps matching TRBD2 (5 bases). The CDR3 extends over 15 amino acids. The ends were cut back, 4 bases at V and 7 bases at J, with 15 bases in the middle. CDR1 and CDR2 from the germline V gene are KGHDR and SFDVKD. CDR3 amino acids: CATSDLTLVGGELFF. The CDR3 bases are TGTGCCACCAGTGACCTTACACTAGTCGGCGGGGAGCTGTTTTTT.

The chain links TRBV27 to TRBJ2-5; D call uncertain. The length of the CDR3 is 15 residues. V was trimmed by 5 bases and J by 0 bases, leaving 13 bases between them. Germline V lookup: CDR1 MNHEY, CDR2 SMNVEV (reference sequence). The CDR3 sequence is CASSPSIKYQETQYF. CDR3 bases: TGTGCCAGCAGTCCGAGCATTAAGTACCAAGAGACCCAGTACTTC.

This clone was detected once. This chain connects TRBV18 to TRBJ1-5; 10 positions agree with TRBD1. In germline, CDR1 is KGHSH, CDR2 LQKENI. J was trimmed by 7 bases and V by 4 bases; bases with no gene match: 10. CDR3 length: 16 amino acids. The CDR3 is CASSRTGTGDGQPQHF. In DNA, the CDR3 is TGTGCCAGCTCACGAACCGGGACAGGGGATGGGCAGCCCCAGCATTTT.

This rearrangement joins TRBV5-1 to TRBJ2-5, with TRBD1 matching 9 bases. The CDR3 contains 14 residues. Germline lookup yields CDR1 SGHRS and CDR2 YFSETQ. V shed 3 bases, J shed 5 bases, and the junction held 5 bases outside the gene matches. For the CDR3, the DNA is TGCGCCAGCAGCTACGACAGGGGGAGGGAGACCCAGTACTTC. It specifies CASSYDRGRETQYF.

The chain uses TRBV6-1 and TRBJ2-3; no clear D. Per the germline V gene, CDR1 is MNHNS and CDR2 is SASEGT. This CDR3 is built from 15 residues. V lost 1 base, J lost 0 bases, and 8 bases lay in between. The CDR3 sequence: CASSEVGVSTDTQYF. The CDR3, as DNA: TGTGCCAGCAGTGAAGTAGGAGTTAGCACAGATACGCAGTATTTT.

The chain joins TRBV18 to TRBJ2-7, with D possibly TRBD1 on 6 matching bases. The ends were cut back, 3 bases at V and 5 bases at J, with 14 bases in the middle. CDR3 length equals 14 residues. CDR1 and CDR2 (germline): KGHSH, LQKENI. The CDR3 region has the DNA TGTGCCAGCTCACCGGACAGTTACGCTAACGAGCAGTACTTC. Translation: CASSPDSYANEQYF.

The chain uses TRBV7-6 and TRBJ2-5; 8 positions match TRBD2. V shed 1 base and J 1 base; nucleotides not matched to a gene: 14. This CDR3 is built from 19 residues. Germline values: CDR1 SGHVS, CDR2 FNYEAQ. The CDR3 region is CASSLGGGLAGRRQETQYF. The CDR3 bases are TGTGCCAGCAGCTTAGGAGGGGGGCTAGCGGGTAGGCGCCAAGAGACCCAGTACTTC.

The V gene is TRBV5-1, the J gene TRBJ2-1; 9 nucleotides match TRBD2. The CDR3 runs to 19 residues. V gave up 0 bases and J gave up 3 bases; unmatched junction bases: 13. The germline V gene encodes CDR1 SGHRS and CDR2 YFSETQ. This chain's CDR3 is CASSLELAGRGKNYNEQFF. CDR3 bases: TGCGCCAGCAGCTTGGAACTAGCGGGCCGAGGTAAAAACTACAATGAGCAGTTCTTC.

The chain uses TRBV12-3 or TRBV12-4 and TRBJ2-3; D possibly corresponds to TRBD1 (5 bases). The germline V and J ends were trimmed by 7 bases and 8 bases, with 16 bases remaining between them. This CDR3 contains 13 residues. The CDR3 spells CASTSSSRATQYF. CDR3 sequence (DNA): TGTGCCAGCACCAGTAGCAGCAGGGCTACGCAGTATTTT.

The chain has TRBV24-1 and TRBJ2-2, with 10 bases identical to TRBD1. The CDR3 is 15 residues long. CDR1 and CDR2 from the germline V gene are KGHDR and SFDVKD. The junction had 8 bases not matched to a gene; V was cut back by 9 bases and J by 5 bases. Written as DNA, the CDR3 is TGTGCCACCGAAACCCGGGACAGGGGAACCGGGGAGCTGTTTTTT. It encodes CATETRDRGTGELFF.

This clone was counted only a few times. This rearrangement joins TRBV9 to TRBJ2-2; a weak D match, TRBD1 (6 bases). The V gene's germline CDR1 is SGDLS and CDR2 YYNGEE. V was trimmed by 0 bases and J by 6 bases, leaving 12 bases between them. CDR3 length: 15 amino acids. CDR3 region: CASSVGTVGSGELFF. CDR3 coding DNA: TGTGCCAGCAGCGTAGGGACAGTAGGGTCCGGGGAGCTGTTTTTT.

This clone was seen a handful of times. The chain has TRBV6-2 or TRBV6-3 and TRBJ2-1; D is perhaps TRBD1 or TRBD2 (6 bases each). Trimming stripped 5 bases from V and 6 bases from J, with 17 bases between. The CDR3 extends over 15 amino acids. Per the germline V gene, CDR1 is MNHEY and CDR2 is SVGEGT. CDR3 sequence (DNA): TGTGCCAGCAGTCACGGTGGGGGGCCGGTCAATGAGCAGTTCTTC. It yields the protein CASSHGGGPVNEQFF.

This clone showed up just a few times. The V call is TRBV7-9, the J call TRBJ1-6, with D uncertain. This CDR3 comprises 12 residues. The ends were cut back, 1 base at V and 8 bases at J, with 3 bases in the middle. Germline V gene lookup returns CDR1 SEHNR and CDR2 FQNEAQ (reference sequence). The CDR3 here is CASSLGDSPLHF. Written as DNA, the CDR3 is TGTGCCAGCAGCTTAGGTGATTCACCCCTCCACTTT.

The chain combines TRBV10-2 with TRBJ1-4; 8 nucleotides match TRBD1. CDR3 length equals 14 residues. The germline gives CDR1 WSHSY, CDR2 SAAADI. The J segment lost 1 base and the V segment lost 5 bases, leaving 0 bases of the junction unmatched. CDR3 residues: CASSTGGTNEKLFF. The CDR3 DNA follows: TGCGCCAGCAGTACAGGGGGAACTAATGAAAAACTGTTTTTT.